The clone carrying this T cell receptor beta chain appeared many times. Its antigen is not identified. Germline values: CDR1 MNHEY, CDR2 SVGAGI. Trimming removed 5 bases from V and 4 bases from J; junction bases left unmatched: 7. The length of the CDR3 is 14 residues. TCRdb reprocessed the reads via MiXCR and lists one record per CDR3 protein. The repertoire holds some 450,000 distinct CDR3 sequences, with around 32% as singletons. The sample originates from a study of T cell repertoires in cytomegalovirus infection. About the research overall: From public TCR beta signatures came an indication of both CMV infection and matching HLA type. General study findings and limits: Dominating the ex vivo response were TCR beta clonotypes that were CMV-specific and HLA-C-restricted.

The chain links TRBV6-5 to TRBJ1-2, with 7 positions matching TRBD1. Sequencing used PBMCs. The sequence came from a human donor in good health (CMV status not recorded). Some clones in this sample may be carry-over from other donors' samples. This CDR3 is CASSRQGESYGYTF. The DNA for the CDR3 is TGTGCCAGCAGTCGACAGGGAGAATCCTATGGCTACACCTTC.